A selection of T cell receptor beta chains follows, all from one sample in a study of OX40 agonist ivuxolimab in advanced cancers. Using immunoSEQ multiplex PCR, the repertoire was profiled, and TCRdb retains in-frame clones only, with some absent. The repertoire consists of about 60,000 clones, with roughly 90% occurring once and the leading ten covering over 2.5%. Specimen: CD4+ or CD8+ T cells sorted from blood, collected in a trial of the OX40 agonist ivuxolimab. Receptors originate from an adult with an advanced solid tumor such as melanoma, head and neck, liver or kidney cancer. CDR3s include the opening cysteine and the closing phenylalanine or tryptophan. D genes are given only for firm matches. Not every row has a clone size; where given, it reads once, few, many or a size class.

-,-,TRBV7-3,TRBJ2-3,CASSLGSTDTQYF,TGTGCCAGCAGCTTAGGTAGCACAGATACGCAGTATTTT
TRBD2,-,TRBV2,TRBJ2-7,CASSEVTTSGTYEQYF,TGTGCCAGCAGTGAAGTTACGACTAGCGGTACCTACGAGCAGTACTTC
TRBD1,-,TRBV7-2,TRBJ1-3,CASSLGGTASSGNTIYF,TGTGCCAGCAGCTTAGGTGGGACAGCGAGCTCTGGAAACACCATATATTTT
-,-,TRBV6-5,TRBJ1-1,CASSSGPRTEAFF,TGTGCCAGCAGTTCGGGGCCCCGCACTGAAGCTTTCTTT
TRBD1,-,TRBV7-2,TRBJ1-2,CASSLAGTGGFNYGYTF,TGTGCCAGCAGCTTAGCCGGGACAGGGGGCTTTAACTATGGCTACACCTTC
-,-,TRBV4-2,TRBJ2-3,CASSQDGGPRGSADTQYF,TGTGCCAGCAGCCAAGATGGTGGACCCAGGGGCTCTGCAGATACGCAGTATTTT
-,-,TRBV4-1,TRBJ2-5,CASSFSAGARGTQYF,TGCGCCAGCAGCTTCTCAGCGGGTGCCCGGGGGACCCAGTACTTC
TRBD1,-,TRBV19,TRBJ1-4,CASWDRNNEKLFF,TGTGCCAGTTGGGACAGAAATAATGAAAAACTGTTTTTT
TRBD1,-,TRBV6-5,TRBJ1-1,CASSFLPGQGNTEAFF,TGTGCCAGCAGTTTCTTACCGGGACAGGGGAACACTGAAGCTTTCTTT
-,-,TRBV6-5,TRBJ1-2,CASSYNRRGGYGYTF,TGTGCCAGCAGTTATAACCGACGGGGGGGGTATGGCTACACCTTC
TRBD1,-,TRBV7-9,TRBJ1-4,CASSSGQGGEKLFF,TGTGCCAGCAGCTCGGGACAGGGGGGTGAAAAACTGTTTTTT
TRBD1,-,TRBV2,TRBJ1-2,CASSEVLADRSRTF,TGTGCCAGCAGTGAGGTACTGGCGGACAGGTCCCGCACCTTC
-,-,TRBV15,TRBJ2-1,CATSGRDKYNEQFF,TGTGCCACCAGCGGTCGGGACAAGTACAATGAGCAGTTCTTC
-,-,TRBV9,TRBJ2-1,CASSVGMGSYNEQFF,TGTGCCAGCAGCGTAGGTATGGGCTCCTACAATGAGCAGTTCTTC
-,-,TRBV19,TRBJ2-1,CASSIDQTGFHNEQFF,TGTGCCAGTAGTATAGATCAAACAGGCTTTCACAATGAGCAGTTCTTC
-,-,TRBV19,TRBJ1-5,CASSILNKDQPQHF,TGTGCCAGTAGTATTTTGAATAAAGATCAGCCCCAGCATTTT
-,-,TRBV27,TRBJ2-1,CASRGASYNEQFF,TGTGCCAGCAGGGGGGCCTCCTACAATGAGCAGTTCTTC
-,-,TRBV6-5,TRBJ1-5,CASSLTGHNNQPQHF,TGTGCCAGCAGTCTCACAGGGCACAACAATCAGCCCCAGCATTTT
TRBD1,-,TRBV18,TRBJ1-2,CASSPPGTGVSNYGYTF,TGTGCCAGCTCACCACCTGGGACAGGGGTTTCTAACTATGGCTACACCTTC
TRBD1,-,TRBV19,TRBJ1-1,CASSPGRGLEAFF,TGTGCCAGTAGCCCCGGCAGGGGGCTTGAAGCTTTCTTT
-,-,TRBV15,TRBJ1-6,CATSRALGLGRGYNSPLHF,TGTGCCACCAGCAGAGCCCTAGGGTTGGGCAGGGGATATAATTCACCCCTCCACTTT
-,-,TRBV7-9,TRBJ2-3,CASSLQGQLPTDTQYF,TGTGCCAGCAGCTTGCAGGGCCAGTTGCCCACAGATACGCAGTATTTT
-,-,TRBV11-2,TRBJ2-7,CASSPRPWIYEQYF,TGTGCCAGCAGCCCACGGCCCTGGATCTACGAGCAGTACTTC
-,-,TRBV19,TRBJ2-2,CASHPMAGNTGELFF,TGTGCCAGCCATCCCATGGCGGGAAACACCGGGGAGCTGTTTTTT
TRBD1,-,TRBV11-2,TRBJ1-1,CASSMTGEANTEAFF,TGTGCCAGCAGCATGACAGGGGAGGCGAACACTGAAGCTTTCTTT
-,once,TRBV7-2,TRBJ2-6,CASTPRGGAGANVLTF,TGTGCCAGCACCCCTAGGGGGGGGGCTGGGGCCAACGTCCTGACTTTC
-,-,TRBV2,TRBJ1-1,CASRTGHSNTEAFF,TGTGCCAGCAGAACTGGACACTCGAACACTGAAGCTTTCTTT
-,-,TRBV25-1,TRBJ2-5,CASREGALETQYF,TGTGCCAGCAGGGAAGGGGCACTGGAGACCCAGTACTTC
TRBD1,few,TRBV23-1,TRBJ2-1,CASSQARDRALNEQFF,TGCGCCAGCAGTCAAGCCCGGGACAGGGCCCTCAATGAGCAGTTCTTC
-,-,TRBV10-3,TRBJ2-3,CATSIRSTDTQYF,TGTGCCACATCAATTCGGAGCACAGATACGCAGTATTTT
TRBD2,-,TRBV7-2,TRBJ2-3,CASSLVGGEPTDTQYF,TGTGCCAGCAGCTTAGTGGGGGGGGAGCCCACAGATACGCAGTATTTT
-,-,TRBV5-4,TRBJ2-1,CASSAPTGDEQFF,TGTGCCAGCAGCGCGCCTACTGGGGATGAGCAGTTCTTC
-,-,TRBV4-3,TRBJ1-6,CASSQVWEPSPLHF,TGCGCCAGCAGCCAAGTCTGGGAGCCTTCACCCCTCCACTTT
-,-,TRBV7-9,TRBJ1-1,CASSLQGWGTEAFF,TGTGCCAGCAGCCTCCAAGGGTGGGGAACTGAAGCTTTCTTT
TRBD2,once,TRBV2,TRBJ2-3,CASRGLAGVKDTQYF,TGTGCCAGCAGAGGACTAGCGGGAGTTAAAGATACGCAGTATTTT
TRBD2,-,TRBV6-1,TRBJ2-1,CASSGRTGVGGNEQFF,TGTGCCAGCAGTGGAAGAACGGGGGTCGGGGGGAATGAGCAGTTCTTC
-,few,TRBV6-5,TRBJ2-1,CASTGTYNNEQFF,TGTGCCAGTACCGGGACATATAACAATGAGCAGTTCTTC
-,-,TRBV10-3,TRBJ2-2,CAISRDFTGELFF,TGTGCCATCAGCCGGGACTTCACCGGGGAGCTGTTTTTT
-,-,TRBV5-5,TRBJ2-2,CASSKNTGELFF,TGTGCCAGCAGTAAGAACACCGGGGAGCTGTTTTTT
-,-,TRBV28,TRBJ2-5,CASTLGSWETQYF,TGTGCCAGCACCTTAGGCTCCTGGGAGACCCAGTACTTC
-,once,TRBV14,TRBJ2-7,CASSQAFSKTFAYEQYF,TGTGCCAGCAGCCAAGCCTTCTCCAAGACGTTCGCGTACGAGCAGTACTTC
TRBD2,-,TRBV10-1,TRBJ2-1,CASSEQAGGPYEQFF,TGCGCCAGCAGTGAGCAGGCGGGAGGGCCGTATGAGCAGTTCTTC
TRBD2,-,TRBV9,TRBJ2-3,CASSENPPGLAAGRTDTQYF,TGTGCCAGCAGCGAAAATCCACCGGGACTAGCGGCAGGTAGGACAGATACGCAGTATTTT